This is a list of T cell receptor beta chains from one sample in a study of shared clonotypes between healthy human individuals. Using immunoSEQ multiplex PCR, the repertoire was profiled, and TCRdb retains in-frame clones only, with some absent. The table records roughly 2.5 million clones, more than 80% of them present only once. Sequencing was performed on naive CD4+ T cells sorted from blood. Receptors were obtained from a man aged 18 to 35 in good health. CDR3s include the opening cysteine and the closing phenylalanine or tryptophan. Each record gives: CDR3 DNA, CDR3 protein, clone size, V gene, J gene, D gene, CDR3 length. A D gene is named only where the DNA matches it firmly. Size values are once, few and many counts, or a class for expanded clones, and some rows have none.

DNA: TGTGCCAGCACCACGGATAAGTTGGGGCAGTACTTC; CDR3: CASTTDKLGQYF; size: NA; V: TRBV2; J: TRBJ2-7; D: NA; length: 12
DNA: TGTGCCACCAGCAGAGTAAGAGGCGAGCAGTACTTC; CDR3: CATSRVRGEQYF; size: NA; V: TRBV15; J: TRBJ2-7; D: NA; length: 12
DNA: TGTGCCAGCAGCCAAGATAGCGGCCTCTATGGCTACACCTTC; CDR3: CASSQDSGLYGYTF; size: NA; V: TRBV14; J: TRBJ1-2; D: NA; length: 14
DNA: TGTGCCAGCAGCTTAGATGGGACAGGGAGAGAGACCCAGTACTTC; CDR3: CASSLDGTGRETQYF; size: NA; V: TRBV11-2; J: TRBJ2-5; D: TRBD1; length: 15
DNA: TGTGCCAGCAGTGAACTGGGGAAGTATGGCTACACCTTC; CDR3: CASSELGKYGYTF; size: NA; V: TRBV25-1; J: TRBJ1-2; D: NA; length: 13
DNA: TGTGCCAGCAGTTTATTTTGGACAGGGGGGTCGCGACTGACCAACGAGCAGTACTTC; CDR3: CASSLFWTGGSRLTNEQYF; size: NA; V: TRBV28; J: TRBJ2-7; D: TRBD1; length: 19
DNA: TGTGCCAGCAGCCTCCAAGGGGGGGCAGGGGGGATTGAAGCTTTCTTT; CDR3: CASSLQGGAGGIEAFF; size: NA; V: TRBV7-9; J: TRBJ1-1; D: TRBD1; length: 16
DNA: TGTGCCAGCAGTGAATTCCAGAGCGGTGGGCCCCAGCATTTT; CDR3: CASSEFQSGGPQHF; size: NA; V: TRBV2; J: TRBJ1-5; D: NA; length: 14
DNA: TGTGCCAGCAGTGAAGTCGGTCTTGAAGCTTTCTTT; CDR3: CASSEVGLEAFF; size: NA; V: TRBV6-1; J: TRBJ1-1; D: NA; length: 12
DNA: TGTGCCAGCAGCTTAGATTGGGACAGGGGCGGCTACACCTTC; CDR3: CASSLDWDRGGYTF; size: NA; V: TRBV7-9; J: TRBJ1-2; D: TRBD1; length: 14
DNA: TGCAGCGTTGACCGGACAGGCCAAGAGACCCAGTACTTC; CDR3: CSVDRTGQETQYF; size: NA; V: TRBV29-1; J: TRBJ2-5; D: TRBD1; length: 13
DNA: TGTGCCAGCAGTGAATTGAGGACGGCTAATGAAAAACTGTTTTTT; CDR3: CASSELRTANEKLFF; size: NA; V: TRBV6-1; J: TRBJ1-4; D: NA; length: 15
DNA: TGCGCCAGCAGCCAAGATAGGTTCAGCTACGAGCAGTACTTC; CDR3: CASSQDRFSYEQYF; size: NA; V: TRBV4-3; J: TRBJ2-7; D: NA; length: 14
DNA: TGTGCCAGCAGCTTAGCGAAGGGGCTGGGAGAGACCCAGTACTTC; CDR3: CASSLAKGLGETQYF; size: once; V: TRBV7-9; J: TRBJ2-5; D: NA; length: 15
DNA: TGTGCCAGCAGCCCGCCCTCCTCCTACGAGCAGTACTTC; CDR3: CASSPPSSYEQYF; size: NA; V: TRBV5-4; J: TRBJ2-7; D: NA; length: 13
DNA: TGTGCCAGCAGCACCCGGACAGATTCCTACGAGCAGTACTTC; CDR3: CASSTRTDSYEQYF; size: NA; V: TRBV7-8; J: TRBJ2-7; D: NA; length: 14
DNA: TGTGCCAGCAGCTTATGGCAGAGCACAGATACGCAGTATTTT; CDR3: CASSLWQSTDTQYF; size: NA; V: TRBV7-6; J: TRBJ2-3; D: NA; length: 14
DNA: TGTGCCAGCAGCTTAAGACTAACAGGGACATCCGGGGAGCTGTTTTTT; CDR3: CASSLRLTGTSGELFF; size: NA; V: TRBV9; J: TRBJ2-2; D: NA; length: 16
DNA: TGTGCCAGCAGTGATCCAGGGGGCAGGGGTTACAACCAGCCCCAGCATTTT; CDR3: CASSDPGGRGYNQPQHF; size: NA; V: TRBV6-1; J: TRBJ1-5; D: TRBD1; length: 17
DNA: TGCAGCGTTGAGGTTGGCTACAATGAGCAGTTCTTC; CDR3: CSVEVGYNEQFF; size: NA; V: TRBV29-1; J: TRBJ2-1; D: NA; length: 12
DNA: TGTGCCAGCAGGGTCGCGGGAGGGTACGAGCAGTACTTC; CDR3: CASRVAGGYEQYF; size: NA; V: TRBV5-6; J: TRBJ2-7; D: TRBD2; length: 13
DNA: TGCGCCAGCAGTTGGGACACTTTCTACGAGCAGTACTTC; CDR3: CASSWDTFYEQYF; size: NA; V: TRBV5-1; J: TRBJ2-7; D: NA; length: 13
DNA: TGTGCCAGCAGCCCACAGGGATACAAAAACATTCAGTACTTC; CDR3: CASSPQGYKNIQYF; size: NA; V: TRBV7-2; J: TRBJ2-4; D: NA; length: 14